This TCR beta chain was identified during a study of shared clonotypes between healthy human individuals. Profiled with immunoSEQ multiplex PCR; TCRdb holds only in-frame clones, not every one. This table has around 88,000 clones, about two thirds appearing once. A note on this clone: The antigen remains undetermined.

Study-wide findings and caveats: In general, naive subsets displayed greater estimated richness than memory subsets did. Clonotypes which were not shared had lower generation probabilities than clonotypes that all four donors shared. Although depth was large, rarefaction showed that sequencing of the sorted subsets was incomplete.

The CDR3 totals 12 residues. Trimming pared 1 base from V and 7 bases from J, leaving 8 bases between. The germline V gene encodes CDR1 SGHAT and CDR2 FQNNGV. This sequence was found in a man between 25 and 39 years old in good health. The sample consisted of memory CD8+ T cells sorted from blood. The sample's subset: CD45RO+ cells pooled with CCR7-negative TemRA cells. This sequence joins TRBV11-2 and TRBJ2-7; D is perhaps TRBD2 (6 bases). The CDR3 here is CASSLGAGEQYF. DNA for the CDR3: TGTGCCAGCAGCTTAGGCGCGGGGGAGCAGTACTTC.